This TCR beta chain is from a study of molecular identifiers for immune sequencing clone quantification. Naive CD8 libraries were made from about 19,000 to 1,100,000 sorted cells, and they used 10%, 30% or 50% RNA. Sorting defined naive CD8 T cells as CD8+CD4-CCR7+CD45RA+. Both previously described methods and listed TCR primers were employed to make bulk TCR libraries. In TCRdb, the PCR reads were re-called with MiXCR into one record per CDR3 protein. This table holds 100,000 or so distinct CDR3 sequences, 30% to 35% found once. Comment on this clonotype: Germline is not matched at one junction end, which may reflect a read error.

Sequencing was carried out using naive CD8+ T cells from blood, with Jurkat cell RNA spiked in. As for subset: FACS-sorted CD8+CD4-CCR7+CD45RA+ naive T cells. The sequence came from a human donor in good health. Some libraries in this study had Jurkat cell RNA spiked in.

This CDR3 reads CASSLGGQGKNTEASF. DNA of the CDR3: TGTGCCAGCAGCTTAGGGGGACAGGGGAAGAACACTGAAGCTTCCTTT. The gene calls are TRBV7-9 and TRBJ1-1; 10 positions match TRBD1. Germline CDR1 reads SEHNR; CDR2 reads FQNEAQ (reference sequence). The CDR3 contains 16 residues.